These 20 T cell receptor beta chains came from one sample sequenced in a study of T cell responses to AZD1222 COVID-19 vaccine. Method: immunoSEQ multiplex PCR; TCRdb's copy keeps in-frame clones and lacks some. The table includes some 170,000 clones, over 85% detected once. Specimen: peripheral blood, collected on day 0 of AZD1222 vaccination. These receptors all stem from an adult in good health.

There are a few counts of this clone. The chain joins TRBV30 to TRBJ1-5; D call uncertain. Between the trimmed V and J ends, which lost 0 bases and 1 base, there was a span of 10 bases. CDR3 length equals 15 residues. CDR1 is GTSNPN, CDR2 SVGIG, per germline (reference sequence). The CDR3 DNA reads TGTGCCTGGAGTGTCGGGCTGGGGAGCAATCAGCCCCAGCATTTT. Translated: CAWSVGLGSNQPQHF.

In its sample, this clone was seen once. The rearrangement links TRBV27 to TRBJ2-7, with 11 bases fitting TRBD2. The CDR3 contains 15 residues. The germline gives CDR1 MNHEY, CDR2 SMNVEV (reference sequence). With 3 bases clipped from V and 6 bases from J, the junction kept 7 bases outside the gene matches. The CDR3, as DNA: TGTGCCAGCAGTTTCCTCTCCGGGACTAGCGGCGAGCAGTACTTC. Its protein is CASSFLSGTSGEQYF.

This clone has a single count. V and J are TRBV5-4 and TRBJ2-1, with D possibly TRBD2 on 7 matching bases. Deletions cut 1 base from V and 9 bases from J, with 23 bases between. Germline CDR1 is SGHNT and CDR2 is YYREEE (reference sequence). This CDR3 is built from 17 residues. DNA for the CDR3: TGTGCCAGCAGCTTGAGGGGGGGCCAGGGGCACCTAGGTGAGCAGTTCTTC. Protein: CASSLRGGQGHLGEQFF.

V and J are TRBV5-1 and TRBJ2-3; D gene unclear. The germline CDR1 and CDR2 sequences are SGHRS and YFSETQ. The V gene lost 1 base and the J gene lost 0 bases, with 6 bases spanning the gap. The CDR3 covers 14 residues. In nucleotides, the CDR3 is TGCGCCAGCAGCTTGAGCAGTAGCACAGATACGCAGTATTTT. Translation: CASSLSSSTDTQYF.

The V and J genes are TRBV18 and TRBJ2-3; TRBD2 aligns across 11 bases. Germline V gives CDR1 KGHSH, CDR2 LQKENI. The CDR3 loop spans 16 amino acids. With 1 base clipped from V and 6 bases from J, the junction kept 6 bases outside the gene matches. CDR3 residues: CASSPLGTSGTDTQYF. CDR3 DNA sequence: TGTGCCAGCTCACCACTGGGGACTAGCGGTACTGATACGCAGTATTTT.

This chain joins TRBV19 and TRBJ2-1; 12 nucleotides agree with TRBD2. Per germline, CDR1 LNHDA and CDR2 SQIVND (reference sequence). This CDR3 is built from 15 residues. J lost 9 bases, V lost 4 bases, and 7 bases had no gene match. The DNA for the CDR3 is TGTGCCAGTAGTAGGGCTAGCGGGAGGGCTAGTGAGCAGTTCTTC. Translating gives CASSRASGRASEQFF. The full variable domain, its missing parts supplied by reference TRBV19 and TRBJ2-1, is DGGITQSPKYLFRKEGQNVTLSCEQNLNHDAMYWYRQDPGQGLRLIYYSQIVNDFQKGDIAEGYSVSREKKESFPLTVTSAQKNPTAFYLCASSRASGRASEQFFGPGTRLTVL.

CDR3 amino acids: CASSFSGTENYGYTF. The CDR3 DNA sequence: TGCGCCAGCAGCTTCTCCGGGACAGAGAACTATGGCTACACCTTC. The V and J genes are TRBV5-1 and TRBJ1-2; 7 nucleotides agree with TRBD1. V shed 2 bases, J shed 2 bases, and the junction held 6 bases outside the gene matches. Germline CDR1 SGHRS, CDR2 YFSETQ. This CDR3 comprises 15 residues.

The gene calls are TRBV29-1 and TRBJ1-2; 9 positions agree with TRBD1. This CDR3 has 11 residues. J was trimmed by 4 bases and V by 6 bases; bases with no gene match: 0. Germline V gene lookup returns CDR1 SQVTM and CDR2 ANQGSEA. The CDR3 DNA reads as TGCAGCGTGACAGGGGGCTATGGCTACACCTTC. This gives the protein CSVTGGYGYTF. The whole variable domain, remainder taken from reference TRBV29-1 and TRBJ1-2, is SAVISQKPSRDICQRGTSLTIQCQVDSQVTMMFWYRQQPGQSLTLIATANQGSEATYESGFVIDKFPISRPNLTFSTLTVSNMSPEDSSIYLCSVTGGYGYTFGSGTRLTVV.

This rearrangement joins TRBV19 to TRBJ1-5; TRBD1 is a possible D gene (6 bases). There are 15 residues in the CDR3. The V end lost 6 bases, the J end lost 4 bases, and 16 bases lay between the germline ends. Germline V gene lookup returns CDR1 LNHDA and CDR2 SQIVND (reference sequence). CDR3 sequence: CASREQGARNQPQHF. The CDR3 DNA follows: TGTGCCAGTAGAGAACAGGGAGCGAGGAATCAGCCCCAGCATTTT.

The V and J genes are TRBV4-1 and TRBJ2-7, with 10 bases matching TRBD2. Germline loops: CDR1 MGHRA, CDR2 YSYEKL. This CDR3 is built from 16 residues. J gave up 0 bases and V 3 bases, and 5 bases lay outside the gene matches. The CDR3 sequence is CASSQIAGGSSYEQYF. CDR3 DNA sequence: TGCGCCAGCAGCCAGATAGCGGGAGGCAGCTCCTACGAGCAGTACTTC.

This clone was counted a single time. The chain carries TRBV7-2 and TRBJ1-6; possible D gene TRBD1, 5 bases. From germline, CDR1 is SGHTA and CDR2 FQGNSA. The CDR3 sequence is 13 residues long. V lost 4 bases and J lost 10, with 11 bases in between. The CDR3 nucleotides read TGTGCCAGCAGCTCACTGACAGCCTCACCCCTCCACTTT. Amino acid sequence: CASSSLTASPLHF.

The J gene is TRBJ2-1, the V gene TRBV21-1; the D segment call TRBD2 is taken from the table without a DNA check. TRBV21-1 is a listed pseudogene. The CDR3 is made up of 16 amino acids. The DNA of the CDR3 is TGTGCCAGCAGCACCCGAGGAGGGCGGGATTTCAATGAGCAGTTCTTC. Protein: CASSTRGGRDFNEQFF.

This clone was observed once. The chain employs TRBV4-2 and TRBJ1-4; D uncertain. Germline-derived CDR1 and CDR2 are LGHNA and YNFKEQ. The CDR3 extends over 12 amino acids. V gave up 2 bases and J gave up 2 bases, with 0 bases separating them. This CDR3 is CASSQTNEKLFF. CDR3 sequence (DNA): TGTGCCAGCAGCCAAACTAATGAAAAACTGTTTTTT.

The chain couples TRBV10-2 to TRBJ1-2; 7 positions match TRBD1. The V gene end was trimmed by 11 bases and the J gene end by 8 bases; junction bases not matched to a gene: 14. CDR1 is WSHSY, CDR2 SAAADI, per germline. This CDR3 is 13 amino acids long. The CDR3 DNA reads TGCGCCTCCCTTAACAGGGAAGGGGGCGGCTACACCTTC. It is translated as CASLNREGGGYTF.

The gene calls are TRBV27 and TRBJ1-2; D may be TRBD1 (5 bases). The V end lost 3 bases, the J end lost 5 bases, and 13 bases lay between the germline ends. Germline V gives CDR1 MNHEY, CDR2 SMNVEV (reference sequence). The length of the CDR3 is 14 residues. The chain's CDR3 is CASSFLGGAYGYTF. The DNA for the CDR3 is TGTGCCAGCAGTTTCCTCGGAGGGGCGTATGGCTACACCTTC.

V is TRBV6-4 and J is TRBJ1-1, with unresolved D. The CDR3 is 13 amino acids. Germline lookup yields CDR1 MRHNA and CDR2 SNTAGT. V lost 4 bases to trimming and J lost 1 base, with 7 bases between them. Here the CDR3 DNA reads TGTGCCAGCAGTGCCAGCAAGAACACTGAAGCTTTCTTT. Residues: CASSASKNTEAFF.

This clone was counted at least ten times. This chain uses TRBV6-6 with TRBJ1-6; tentatively, D is TRBD1 (5 bases). Trimming pared 2 bases from V and 3 bases from J, leaving 8 bases between. Germline lookup yields CDR1 MNHNY and CDR2 SVGAGI (reference sequence). The CDR3 totals 15 residues. The CDR3 region has the DNA TGTGCCAGCAGTTACGACAGTTTCTATAATTCACCCCTCCACTTT. As protein: CASSYDSFYNSPLHF.

The V gene is TRBV28, the J gene TRBJ2-7; no definite D call. V was shortened by 7 bases and J by 3 bases, with 13 bases between the two germline ends. Germline-derived CDR1 and CDR2 are MDHEN and SYDVKM. The CDR3 has 13 amino acids. DNA for the CDR3: TGTGCCAGCACCTCCCCACCAGGCTACGAGCAGTACTTC. Translation gives CASTSPPGYEQYF. Supplemented by reference TRBV28 and TRBJ2-7, the full variable domain reads DVKVTQSSRYLVKRTGEKVFLECVQDMDHENMFWYRQDPGLGLRLIYFSYDVKMKEKGDIPEGYSVSREKKERFSLILESASTNQTSMYLCASTSPPGYEQYFGPGTRLTVT.

The V and J genes are TRBV5-1 and TRBJ2-3, with D hard to call. The V and J ends lost 5 bases and 0 bases respectively, with 10 bases between them. CDR1 and CDR2 (germline): SGHRS, YFSETQ. This CDR3 has 14 residues. CDR3 sequence (DNA): TGCGCCAGCAGAACCGGTCCTAGCACAGATACGCAGTATTTT. It encodes CASRTGPSTDTQYF.

The V and J genes are TRBV3-1 (or the pseudogene TRBV3-2) and TRBJ2-6; D not certain. The V gene's germline CDR1 is LGHDT and CDR2 YNNKEL (reference sequence). The V end lost 1 base, the J end lost 4 bases, and 2 bases lay between the germline ends. This CDR3 has 13 amino acids. CDR3 amino acids: CASSQAGANVLTF. The DNA of the CDR3 is TGTGCCAGCAGCCAAGCCGGGGCCAACGTCCTGACTTTC.